This T cell receptor (beta chain) was identified during a study of T cells expressing NK-cell markers. Background on the study: Sorted CD3+CD56-NKG2C+, CD3+CD56+NKG2C+ and CD3+CD56+NKG2C- T cells supplied the TCR beta repertoires.

Libraries used 5'RACE template switching adding universal primer site and UMIs. Each CDR3 protein gets one entry in TCRdb, which reprocessed the 5' RACE reads and gives no DNA. The sample holds about 460,000 distinct CDR3 sequences. Whole-study results and caveats: In four donors, these clonotypes also led the CD3+CD56-NKG2C+ fraction. Nothing established the HCMV specificity of expanded NKG2C+ T cell clones.

Germline lookup yields CDR1 KGHDR and CDR2 SFDVKD. CDR3 length: 17 amino acids. To note about this clonotype: Antigen specificity is unknown.

The sequenced material came from blood T cells: a sorted CD56 or NKG2C T cell subset, CD4+ or CD8+ T cells, or bulk PBMC T cells (not recorded which). This sequence originates from a woman between 45 and 65 years old in good health. This chain joins TRBV24-1 and TRBJ2-5; no DNA is available, so the TRBD2 call from TCRdb remains unchecked. CDR3 residues: CATSDVSGTSGTETQYF.